In this sample, the clone carrying this T cell receptor beta chain turned up many times. A library of TCRbeta sequences, prepared with unique molecular identifiers, was generated. TCRdb used MiXCR to reprocess the PCR reads, holding one entry per CDR3 protein. The table lists 350,000 to 450,000 distinct CDR3 sequences, 13% of them singletons. This specimen comes from a study of T-cell reconstitution after alpha-beta-depleted transplantation in children. The CDR3 loop spans 14 amino acids. The V end lost 3 bases, the J end lost 2 bases, and 11 bases lay between the germline ends. Germline V gene data show CDR1 as ENHRY and CDR2 as SYGVKD.

Sequencing used PBMCs, obtained from the stem cell graft. The rearrangement links TRBV10-3 to TRBJ2-7; D may be TRBD2 (6 bases). The sequence derives from a human donor who donated a stem cell graft to a child with Fanconi anemia. The CDR3 loop reads CAISDGTGTYEQYF. The DNA for the CDR3 is TGTGCCATCAGTGATGGGACTGGGACCTACGAGCAGTACTTC.